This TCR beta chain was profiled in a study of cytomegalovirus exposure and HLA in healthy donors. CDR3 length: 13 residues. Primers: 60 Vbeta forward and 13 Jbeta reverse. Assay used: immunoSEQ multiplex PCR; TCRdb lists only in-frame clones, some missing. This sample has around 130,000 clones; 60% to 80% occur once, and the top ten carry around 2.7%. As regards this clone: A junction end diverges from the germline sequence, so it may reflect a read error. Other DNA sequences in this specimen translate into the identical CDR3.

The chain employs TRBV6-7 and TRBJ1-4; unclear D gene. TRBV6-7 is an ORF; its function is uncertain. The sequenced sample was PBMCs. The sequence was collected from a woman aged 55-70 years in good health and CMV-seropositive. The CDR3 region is CASSAGEGEKLFF. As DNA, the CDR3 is TGTGCCAGCAGCGCCGGAGAGGGTGAAAAGCTGTTTTTT.